The 30 T cell receptor beta chains below were found in one sample sequenced in a study of shared clonotypes between healthy human individuals. Using immunoSEQ multiplex PCR, the repertoire was profiled, and TCRdb retains in-frame clones only, with some absent. The sample has some 2,000,000 clones, roughly 95% seen once; the top ten hold about 0.13%. Specimen: naive CD4+ T cells sorted from blood. Subset here: CD45RA+ positively selected. The receptor source for this set is a man aged 18 to 29 in good health.

As to this clone: Additional DNA sequences in this sample encode the identical CDR3. The V and J genes are TRBV7-6 and TRBJ2-7; D is perhaps TRBD1 or TRBD2 (5 bases each). Germline-derived CDR1 and CDR2 are SGHVS and FNYEAQ. V was shortened by 5 bases and J by 1 base, with 9 bases between the two germline ends. The CDR3 length is 13 residues. As DNA, the CDR3 is TGTGCCAGCAGCATGGGACCATCCTACGAGCAGTACTTC. Translation gives CASSMGPSYEQYF.

The J gene is TRBJ2-5, the V gene TRBV5-1, with 10 bases matching TRBD1. The V gene end was trimmed by 2 bases and the J gene end by 5 bases; junction bases not matched to a gene: 6. Per germline, CDR1 SGHRS and CDR2 YFSETQ. The CDR3 totals 15 residues. The chain's CDR3 is CASSFPGTGEETQYF. CDR3 in DNA: TGCGCCAGCAGCTTTCCGGGGACAGGGGAGGAGACCCAGTACTTC.

Concerning this clone: The same CDR3 arises from other DNA sequences in this sample as well. V gene TRBV6-1 combines with J gene TRBJ1-5; TRBD1 matches at 9 bases. The CDR3 extends over 15 amino acids. V shed 6 bases, J shed 2 bases, and the junction held 5 bases outside the gene matches. Germline V lookup: CDR1 MNHNS, CDR2 SASEGT. This chain's CDR3 is CASREGQGGNQPQHF. The CDR3 DNA follows: TGTGCCAGCAGAGAGGGACAGGGAGGCAATCAGCCCCAGCATTTT.

The CDR3 region has the DNA TGTGCCAGCAGCTCGACTAGCAATACGCAGTATTTT. The encoded protein is CASSSTSNTQYF. The chain has TRBV7-9 and TRBJ2-3, with TRBD2 matching 7 bases. In germline, CDR1 is SEHNR, CDR2 FQNEAQ (reference sequence). With 4 bases clipped from V and 7 bases from J, the junction kept 2 bases outside the gene matches. This CDR3 contains 12 residues.

V is TRBV11-2 and J is TRBJ2-5, with 7 bases that match TRBD2. The germline gives CDR1 SGHAT, CDR2 FQNNGV. The CDR3 loop spans 17 amino acids. The junction had 15 bases not matched to a gene; V was cut back by 4 bases and J by 4 bases. CDR3 coding DNA: TGTGCCAGCAGCTCGTTTGCCGGGACTACCTTTAGAGAGACCCAGTACTTC. Translated, it gives CASSSFAGTTFRETQYF. The full variable domain, its missing parts supplied by reference TRBV11-2 and TRBJ2-5, is EAGVAQSPRYKIIEKRQSVAFWCNPISGHATLYWYQQILGQGPKLLIQFQNNGVVDDSQLPKDRFSAERLKGVDSTLKIQPAKLEDSAVYLCASSSFAGTTFRETQYFGPGTRLLVL.

In DNA, the CDR3 is TGCGCCAGTAAGACCGAAAACTATGGCTACACCTTC. Translation: CASKTENYGYTF. V usage is TRBV10-2 and J usage is TRBJ1-2; D unclear. V was shortened by 9 bases and J by 2 bases, with 10 bases between the two germline ends. The germline CDR1 and CDR2 sequences are WSHSY and SAAADI. There are 12 residues in the CDR3.

This clone was found once. This chain joins TRBV21-1 and TRBJ2-7; the table's D call TRBD2 went unverified against the DNA. TRBV21-1 is annotated as a pseudogene. The CDR3 loop spans 12 amino acids. The CDR3, as DNA: TGTGCCAGCAGCGAGAGGCGCCGCTGGCAGTACTTC. It is translated as CASSERRRWQYF.

The J gene is TRBJ2-2, the V gene TRBV27; perhaps D is TRBD1 or TRBD2 (5 bases each). Trimming cost V 6 bases and J 5 bases, with 22 bases left between them. This CDR3 is built from 17 residues. CDR1 MNHEY and CDR2 SMNVEV come from the germline V gene (reference sequence). DNA for the CDR3: TGTGCCAGCAGCCCAACCTTGTGGGGGAGTGTAACCGGGGAGCTGTTTTTT. Its translation: CASSPTLWGSVTGELFF.

This clone was seen once. V gene TRBV28 combines with J gene TRBJ1-3; D gene ambiguous. Germline V gives CDR1 MDHEN, CDR2 SYDVKM. CDR3 length: 13 residues. Trimming shortened V by 6 bases and J by 0 bases, and 6 bases separated the two germline ends. CDR3 in DNA: TGTGCCAGCAGACCGACCTCTGGAAACACCATATATTTT. Its protein is CASRPTSGNTIYF.

The chain has TRBV9 and TRBJ2-1; TRBD2 matches 7 bases. The CDR3 loop spans 15 amino acids. Germline V gives CDR1 SGDLS, CDR2 YYNGEE. After removal of 4 bases from V and 6 bases from J, the junction contained 10 bases not matched to a gene. CDR3 in amino acids: CASSLTDGGFNEQFF. CDR3 DNA sequence: TGTGCCAGCAGCCTCACCGACGGGGGGTTCAATGAGCAGTTCTTC.

About this clone: This CDR3 is also generated by other DNA sequences in the sample. The genes are TRBV6-5 and TRBJ1-1; tentative D call: TRBD1 (6 bases). CDR3 length: 13 amino acids. Trimming removed 6 bases from V and 1 base from J, with 9 bases in between. Germline assignment: CDR1 MNHEY and CDR2 SVGAGI. The CDR3 nucleotides read TGTGCCAGCAGCTTGACAGGGAACACTGAAGCTTTCTTT. Translating gives CASSLTGNTEAFF.

The rearrangement uses TRBV30 and TRBJ1-3; 7 bases are shared with TRBD1. This CDR3 comprises 14 residues. Trimming took 5 bases from V and 3 from J; bases not matched to a gene: 7. From germline, CDR1 is GTSNPN and CDR2 SVGIG (reference sequence). As DNA, the CDR3 is TGTGCCTGGGGGACCGGGACAGATGGAAACACCATATATTTT. It specifies CAWGTGTDGNTIYF.

The V call is TRBV5-1, the J call TRBJ2-1; no reliable D call. Germline CDR1 and CDR2: SGHRS and YFSETQ. There are 12 residues in the CDR3. The V and J ends lost 1 base and 5 bases respectively, with 4 bases between them. The CDR3 nucleotides read TGCGCCAGCAGCTTGCAGGACAATGAGCAGTTCTTC. This codes for CASSLQDNEQFF.

The CDR3 reads CASSRGSNSPLHF. CDR3 DNA: TGTGCCAGCAGCAGGGGTAGTAATTCACCCCTCCACTTT. This chain links TRBV6-4 with TRBJ1-6; possibly TRBD1 for D (6 bases). Between the trimmed V and J ends, which lost 6 bases and 6 bases, there was a span of 9 bases. From germline, CDR1 is MRHNA and CDR2 SNTAGT. The CDR3 consists of 13 residues.

The rearrangement uses TRBV7-9 and TRBJ2-2; TRBD1 might be the D (6 bases). Per the germline V gene, CDR1 is SEHNR and CDR2 is FQNEAQ (reference sequence). The CDR3 totals 16 residues. The V end was cut by 3 bases, the J end by 4 bases, with 15 bases between. The DNA of the CDR3 is TGTGCCAGCAGCTTCCAGGGGCCCCGGCCCACCGGGGAGCTGTTTTTT. Protein: CASSFQGPRPTGELFF.

The chain couples TRBV5-6 to TRBJ1-4; tentatively, D is TRBD1 (5 bases). The CDR3 is 15 amino acids. Trimming took 3 bases from V and 8 from J, leaving 17 bases between them. Germline CDR1 SGHDT, CDR2 YYEEEE. In DNA, the CDR3 is TGTGCCAGCAGCTCCCGGGACCTCGCTGGCGAAAAACTGTTTTTT. Amino acid sequence: CASSSRDLAGEKLFF.

J is TRBJ2-3 and V is TRBV2; 7 positions match TRBD2. Germline V gene data show CDR1 as SNHLY and CDR2 as FYNNEI. This CDR3 spans 16 amino acids. V shed 3 bases and J 4 bases; nucleotides not matched to a gene: 10. DNA of the CDR3: TGTGCCAGCAGTGACCCACTAGCGACCCCCCCAGATACGCAGTATTTT. This codes for CASSDPLATPPDTQYF.

J is TRBJ2-4 and V is TRBV6-6, with TRBD1 identical over 8 bases. The germline CDR1 and CDR2 sequences are MNHNY and SVGAGI (reference sequence). There are 14 residues in the CDR3. The V and J ends lost 5 bases and 8 bases, in that order; junction bases with no gene match: 8. The CDR3 DNA reads TGTGCCAGCAGTGCCCCAGGGGGCACAGACATTCAGTACTTC. Translating gives CASSAPGGTDIQYF.

The chain employs TRBV9 and TRBJ1-1, with D unresolved. There are 14 residues in the CDR3. Trimming cost V 3 bases and J 3 bases, with 12 bases left between them. CDR1 SGDLS and CDR2 YYNGEE come from the germline V gene. CDR3 nucleotides: TGTGCCAGCAGCGACGGACCTGGGGACACTGAAGCTTTCTTT. It codes for CASSDGPGDTEAFF.

The V call is TRBV6-5, the J call TRBJ1-1; D unresolved. V shed 7 bases and J shed 7 bases, with 16 bases lying between them. Germline V CDR1 and CDR2: MNHEY, SVGAGI. This CDR3 region has 13 residues. This CDR3 reads CASTTPPGIEAFF. CDR3 in DNA: TGTGCCAGCACCACCCCCCCCGGGATTGAAGCTTTCTTT.

On this clone: At the DNA level, this CDR3 is encoded by other sequences in the same sample as well. The chain recombines TRBV6-5 with TRBJ2-7, with 7 positions matching TRBD1. V lost 5 bases to trimming and J lost 1 base; unmatched junction nucleotides: 5. Germline CDR1 reads MNHEY; CDR2 reads SVGAGI. The CDR3 extends over 14 amino acids. CDR3 in amino acids: CASSRQGESYEQYF. The CDR3 nucleotides read TGTGCCAGCAGTAGACAGGGAGAGTCCTACGAGCAGTACTTC.

This chain joins TRBV27 and TRBJ2-1, with D tentatively TRBD1 or TRBD2 (5 bases each). The CDR3 sequence is 15 residues long. Per the germline V gene, CDR1 is MNHEY and CDR2 is SMNVEV (reference sequence). Trimming removed 7 bases from V and 8 bases from J, with 21 bases in between. The CDR3: CASNVRWGFADEQFF. The CDR3 DNA reads as TGTGCCAGCAATGTCCGGTGGGGGTTTGCCGATGAGCAGTTCTTC.

This sequence joins TRBV6-5 and TRBJ1-5, with D unclear. The CDR3 loop spans 14 amino acids. Germline V lookup: CDR1 MNHEY, CDR2 SVGAGI. V was pared by 5 bases and J by 0 bases, with 8 bases between. The CDR3 here is CASSRAYSNQPQHF. The DNA for the CDR3 is TGTGCCAGCAGTCGAGCCTATAGCAATCAGCCCCAGCATTTT.

The CDR3 loop is CASSRGLASETQYF. CDR3 nucleotide sequence: TGTGCCAGCAGCAGGGGACTAGCGTCGGAGACCCAGTACTTC. The rearrangement uses TRBV6-5 and TRBJ2-5; 10 bases are shared with TRBD2. After removal of 6 bases from V and 5 bases from J, the junction contained 6 bases not matched to a gene. The CDR3 length is 14 residues. Per germline, CDR1 MNHEY and CDR2 SVGAGI.

The chain has TRBV6-6 and TRBJ2-1; possible D gene TRBD2, 6 bases. The CDR3 runs 15 residues. Between the trimmed V and J ends, which lost 6 bases and 0 bases, there was a span of 12 bases. Per the germline V gene, CDR1 is MNHNY and CDR2 is SVGAGI (reference sequence). The CDR3 sequence is CASSELAGSYNEQFF. In DNA form, the CDR3 reads TGTGCCAGCAGCGAACTAGCCGGCTCCTACAATGAGCAGTTCTTC.

This chain joins TRBV2 and TRBJ1-4; TRBD1 aligns across 9 bases. Germline CDR1 reads SNHLY; CDR2 reads FYNNEI. This CDR3 is 16 amino acids long. The V segment lost 5 bases and the J segment 1 base; nucleotides outside the gene matches: 5. The chain's CDR3 is CASSQQGAGTNEKLFF. In DNA form, the CDR3 reads TGTGCCAGCAGTCAACAGGGGGCGGGAACTAATGAAAAACTGTTTTTT. Full variable domain (rest looked up from reference TRBV2 and TRBJ1-4): EPEVTQTPSHQVTQMGQEVILRCVPISNHLYFYWYRQILGQKVEFLVSFYNNEISEKSEIFDDQFSVERPDGSNFTLKIRSTKLEDSAMYFCASSQQGAGTNEKLFFGSGTQLSVL.

This chain links TRBV20-1 with TRBJ1-2, with D maybe TRBD1 (5 bases). The CDR3 totals 11 residues. Germline loops: CDR1 DFQATT, CDR2 SNEGSKA (reference sequence). V gave up 6 bases and J gave up 4 bases, with 9 bases separating them. This CDR3 is CSAGGVYGYTF. The CDR3, as DNA: TGCAGTGCCGGGGGGGTCTATGGCTACACCTTC.

This clone appeared a single time. V and J are TRBV6-5 and TRBJ2-2, with D hard to call. Germline CDR1 and CDR2: MNHEY and SVGAGI. Trimming pared 11 bases from V and 0 bases from J, leaving 10 bases between. The CDR3 sequence is 13 residues long. The CDR3 DNA is TGTGCCTCCGCCGCAGCGAACACCGGGGAGCTGTTTTTT. This codes for CASAAANTGELFF.

The chain recombines TRBV4-1 with TRBJ2-7; no reliable D call. Germline V CDR1 and CDR2: MGHRA, YSYEKL. The CDR3 is made up of 9 amino acids. V lost 11 bases to trimming and J lost 12 bases, with 14 bases between them. Written as DNA, the CDR3 is TGCGCCCCCCCGCCCGGGTCGTACTTC. It codes for CAPPPGSYF.

The chain links TRBV19 to TRBJ1-1; D ambiguous. CDR1 LNHDA and CDR2 SQIVND come from the germline V gene (reference sequence). CDR3 length: 13 amino acids. The V end lost 7 bases, the J end lost 4 bases, and 13 bases lay between the germline ends. CDR3 residues: CASTIPPSTEAFF. CDR3 in DNA: TGTGCCAGTACCATCCCCCCGAGCACTGAAGCTTTCTTT. Full variable domain (outside the CDR3, taken from reference TRBV19 and TRBJ1-1): DGGITQSPKYLFRKEGQNVTLSCEQNLNHDAMYWYRQDPGQGLRLIYYSQIVNDFQKGDIAEGYSVSREKKESFPLTVTSAQKNPTAFYLCASTIPPSTEAFFGQGTRLTVV.